This TCR beta chain stems from a study of response to subunit inactivated influenza vaccine. The length of the CDR3 is 13 residues. Between the trimmed V and J ends, which lost 2 bases and 9 bases, there was a span of 11 bases. In germline, CDR1 is KGHSH, CDR2 LQKENI. TCRdb re-called the RT-PCR reads through MiXCR, storing one row per CDR3 protein. The table lists about 520,000 distinct CDR3 sequences, 25% of them singletons. This TCR derives from a man aged 50-60 years who received an inactivated influenza vaccine. The chain carries TRBV18 and TRBJ2-1; D assignment may be TRBD1 or TRBD2 (5 bases each). The specimen was CD4+ T cells sorted from PBMCs, collected more than 4 days after vaccination. The CDR3 DNA is TGTGCCAGCTCACCATCGGAAGGGACTGAGCAGTTCTTC. Its translation is CASSPSEGTEQFF. Supplemented by reference TRBV18 and TRBJ2-1, the full variable domain reads NAGVMQNPRHLVRRRGQEARLRCSPMKGHSHVYWYRQLPEEGLKFMVYLQKENIIDESGMPKERFSAEFPKEGPSILRIQQVVRGDSAAYFCASSPSEGTEQFFGPGTRLTVL.